A selection of T cell receptor beta chains follows, all from one sample in a study of T cell responses to AZD1222 COVID-19 vaccine. Measured with immunoSEQ multiplex PCR; TCRdb has only the in-frame clones, and not every one. The table lists 90,000 to 95,000 clones, 70% to 90% of them singletons, with roughly a fifth in the top ten. This material consisted of peripheral blood, taken on day 0 of AZD1222 vaccination. The receptors here all came from an adult in good health. Both conserved end residues are part of each CDR3. The D gene is left open where the match is weak. Only part of the rows carry a size: once, few, many, or a class if the clone is expanded.

>TRBV7-3|TRBJ2-7|NA|NA
CASSPDGTNEQYF
TGTGCCAGCAGCCCAGACGGGACAAACGAGCAGTACTTC
>TRBV5-1|TRBJ2-1|NA|NA
CASSFQGDIAYNEQFF
TGCGCCAGCAGTTTTCAAGGGGATATCGCCTACAATGAGCAGTTCTTC
>TRBV11-3|TRBJ1-5|TRBD1|NA
CASSHSAQGARGNQPQHF
TGTGCCAGCAGCCACTCGGCACAGGGGGCTAGGGGCAATCAGCCCCAGCATTTT
>TRBV4-2|TRBJ1-4|TRBD1|once
CASSQGYRGLDEKLFF
TGTGCCAGCAGCCAAGGATACAGGGGGCTGGATGAAAAACTGTTTTTT
>TRBV18|TRBJ1-2|TRBD1|few
CASSPLNRGLNYGYTF
TGTGCCAGCTCACCACTTAACAGGGGTCTCAACTATGGCTACACCTTC
>TRBV27|TRBJ1-4|NA|NA
CASSLAGANEKLFF
TGTGCCAGCAGTTTAGCCGGGGCTAATGAAAAACTGTTTTTT
>TRBV20-1|TRBJ1-1|NA|once
CSASWGSMNTEAFF
TGCAGTGCTAGTTGGGGCAGCATGAACACTGAAGCTTTCTTT
>TRBV6-5|TRBJ2-1|TRBD2|NA
CASSPRGLMVEQFF
TGTGCCAGCAGCCCAAGGGGACTAATGGTCGAGCAGTTCTTC
>TRBV7-2|TRBJ1-1|NA|NA
CASSTQGEAFF
TGTGCCAGCAGCACCCAGGGTGAAGCTTTCTTT
>TRBV28|TRBJ1-4|NA|NA
CASSGLDATNEKLFF
TGTGCCAGCAGCGGGTTGGACGCAACTAATGAAAAACTGTTTTTT
>TRBV18|TRBJ1-2|NA|NA
CASSPLRGYGYTF
TGTGCCAGCTCACCGCTCAGGGGATATGGCTACACCTTC
>TRBV19|TRBJ2-4|TRBD2|few
CASTTHGRDIQYF
TGTGCCAGTACCACACATGGGAGGGACATTCAGTACTTC
>TRBV24-1|TRBJ1-1|TRBD1|few
CATSVRQGRLGTEAFF
TGTGCCACCAGTGTCCGACAGGGGCGCTTGGGCACTGAAGCTTTCTTT
>TRBV6-2/TRBV6-3|TRBJ1-1|NA|NA
CASSATIKPALYTEAFF
TGTGCCAGCAGTGCAACTATTAAGCCAGCCTTATACACTGAAGCTTTCTTT
>TRBV18|TRBJ2-1|NA|NA
CASSTDSNEQFF
TGTGCCAGCTCAACGGACTCAAATGAGCAGTTCTTC
>TRBV6-6|TRBJ1-6|TRBD1|NA
CASSYSGQGNSPLHF
TGTGCCAGCAGTTACTCAGGACAGGGCAATTCACCCCTCCACTTT
>TRBV7-2|TRBJ2-3|TRBD2|NA
CASSLIAGGGDTQYF
TGTGCCAGCAGCTTGATAGCGGGGGGCGGAGATACGCAGTATTTT
>TRBV5-5|TRBJ1-3|NA|NA
CASSLGSSGNTIYF
TGTGCCAGCAGCTTGGGTAGCTCTGGAAACACCATATATTTT
>TRBV11-2|TRBJ2-5|NA|NA
CASSFWGETQYF
TGTGCCAGCAGCTTCTGGGGAGAGACCCAGTACTTC
>TRBV29-1|TRBJ1-1|TRBD1|NA
CSVFTGGVAFF
TGCAGCGTTTTCACAGGGGGAGTAGCTTTCTTT
>TRBV11-2|TRBJ1-6|NA|few
CASSFSIVQGNSPLHF
TGTGCCAGCAGCTTTAGCATAGTCCAGGGGAATTCACCCCTCCACTTT
>TRBV19|TRBJ1-4|NA|NA
CASSQIRDIQEKLFF
TGTGCCAGTAGTCAAATTCGGGACATACAAGAAAAACTGTTTTTT
>TRBV7-2|TRBJ2-1|TRBD1|NA
CASRYSGTGDYNEQFF
TGTGCCAGCAGGTACTCCGGGACAGGGGACTACAATGAGCAGTTCTTC
>TRBV19|TRBJ2-5|TRBD2|NA
CASRPLGLAGIQETQYF
TGTGCCAGTAGGCCCCTGGGACTAGCGGGCATCCAAGAGACCCAGTACTTC
>TRBV7-9|TRBJ2-2|TRBD1|NA
CASSLRQGRTGELFF
TGTGCCAGCAGCTTAAGACAGGGTCGGACCGGGGAGCTGTTTTTT
>TRBV19|TRBJ1-5|NA|NA
CASRPAGLSNQPQHF
TGTGCCAGTAGGCCGGCGGGGCTGAGCAATCAGCCCCAGCATTTT
>TRBV4-2|TRBJ1-2|NA|NA
CASSQEETSDGYTF
TGTGCCAGCAGCCAAGAGGAAACTTCGGATGGCTACACCTTC
>TRBV9|TRBJ2-1|NA|NA
CASSHPPEGPYNEQFF
TGTGCCAGCAGCCACCCGCCGGAGGGGCCATACAATGAGCAGTTCTTC
>TRBV9|TRBJ2-7|NA|NA
CASSVGATYEQYF
TGTGCCAGCAGCGTAGGGGCGACCTACGAGCAGTACTTC
>TRBV27|TRBJ2-1|NA|NA
CASNSGGPGEQFF
TGTGCCAGCAACTCTGGAGGGCCGGGTGAGCAGTTCTTC
>TRBV5-8|TRBJ2-5|NA|NA
CASSLSLVYGETQYF
TGTGCCAGCAGCTTAAGCCTGGTCTACGGAGAGACCCAGTACTTC
>TRBV19|TRBJ1-1|TRBD1|NA
CASGDRAGAEAFF
TGTGCCAGTGGGGACAGGGCAGGCGCTGAAGCTTTCTTT
>TRBV27|TRBJ2-7|TRBD1|once
CASSIPGGDPYEQYF
TGTGCCAGCAGTATCCCAGGGGGCGACCCCTACGAGCAGTACTTC